What follows describes a single TCR beta chain. Its antigen is unidentified. The sample carries other DNA sequences with the same CDR3. The data derive from a study of shared clonotypes between healthy human individuals. Across the study: CD4 naive and CD4 memory each took three plates per donor, while CD8 naive took two and CD8 memory one. General study points: Naive CD4 clonotypes overlapped across several donors at about 5.2%. Naive subsets tended to show greater estimated richness than memory subsets. It was anticipated that sequencing depth would influence how many clonotypes donors shared.

Generated by immunoSEQ multiplex PCR, the TCRdb table keeps only in-frame clones and is missing some. The sample has around 1.4 million clones; 98% to 99% are singletons. V dropped 0 bases and J dropped 2; count of bases not matched to a gene: 3. Germline CDR1 and CDR2: SGDLS and YYNGEE. The CDR3 loop spans 15 amino acids. This rearrangement joins TRBV9 to TRBJ2-7; 9 nucleotides match TRBD2. What was sequenced was naive CD4+ T cells sorted from blood. The subset here: CD45RA+ positively selected. The clonotype originates from a man aged 25 to 45 in good health. The CDR3 nucleotides read TGTGCCAGCAGCGTAGGGCTAGCGGGACCCTACGAGCAGTACTTC. Its protein is CASSVGLAGPYEQYF.